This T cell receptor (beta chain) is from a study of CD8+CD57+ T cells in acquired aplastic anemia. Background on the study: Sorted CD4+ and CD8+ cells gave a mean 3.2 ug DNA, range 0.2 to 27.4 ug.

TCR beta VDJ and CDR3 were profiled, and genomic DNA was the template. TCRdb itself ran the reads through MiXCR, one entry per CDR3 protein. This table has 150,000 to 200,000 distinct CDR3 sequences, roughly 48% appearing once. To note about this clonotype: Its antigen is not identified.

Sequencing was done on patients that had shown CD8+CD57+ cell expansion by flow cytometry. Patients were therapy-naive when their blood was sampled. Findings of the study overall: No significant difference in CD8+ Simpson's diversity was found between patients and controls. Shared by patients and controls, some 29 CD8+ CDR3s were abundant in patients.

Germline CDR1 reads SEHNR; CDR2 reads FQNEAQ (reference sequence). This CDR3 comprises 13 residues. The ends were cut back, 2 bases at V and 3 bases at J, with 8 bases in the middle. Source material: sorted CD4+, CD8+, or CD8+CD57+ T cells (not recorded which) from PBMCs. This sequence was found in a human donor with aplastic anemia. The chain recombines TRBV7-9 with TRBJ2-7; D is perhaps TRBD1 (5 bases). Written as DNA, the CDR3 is TGTGCCAGCAGCTTACAGGGTATCTACGAGCAGTACTTC. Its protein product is CASSLQGIYEQYF.